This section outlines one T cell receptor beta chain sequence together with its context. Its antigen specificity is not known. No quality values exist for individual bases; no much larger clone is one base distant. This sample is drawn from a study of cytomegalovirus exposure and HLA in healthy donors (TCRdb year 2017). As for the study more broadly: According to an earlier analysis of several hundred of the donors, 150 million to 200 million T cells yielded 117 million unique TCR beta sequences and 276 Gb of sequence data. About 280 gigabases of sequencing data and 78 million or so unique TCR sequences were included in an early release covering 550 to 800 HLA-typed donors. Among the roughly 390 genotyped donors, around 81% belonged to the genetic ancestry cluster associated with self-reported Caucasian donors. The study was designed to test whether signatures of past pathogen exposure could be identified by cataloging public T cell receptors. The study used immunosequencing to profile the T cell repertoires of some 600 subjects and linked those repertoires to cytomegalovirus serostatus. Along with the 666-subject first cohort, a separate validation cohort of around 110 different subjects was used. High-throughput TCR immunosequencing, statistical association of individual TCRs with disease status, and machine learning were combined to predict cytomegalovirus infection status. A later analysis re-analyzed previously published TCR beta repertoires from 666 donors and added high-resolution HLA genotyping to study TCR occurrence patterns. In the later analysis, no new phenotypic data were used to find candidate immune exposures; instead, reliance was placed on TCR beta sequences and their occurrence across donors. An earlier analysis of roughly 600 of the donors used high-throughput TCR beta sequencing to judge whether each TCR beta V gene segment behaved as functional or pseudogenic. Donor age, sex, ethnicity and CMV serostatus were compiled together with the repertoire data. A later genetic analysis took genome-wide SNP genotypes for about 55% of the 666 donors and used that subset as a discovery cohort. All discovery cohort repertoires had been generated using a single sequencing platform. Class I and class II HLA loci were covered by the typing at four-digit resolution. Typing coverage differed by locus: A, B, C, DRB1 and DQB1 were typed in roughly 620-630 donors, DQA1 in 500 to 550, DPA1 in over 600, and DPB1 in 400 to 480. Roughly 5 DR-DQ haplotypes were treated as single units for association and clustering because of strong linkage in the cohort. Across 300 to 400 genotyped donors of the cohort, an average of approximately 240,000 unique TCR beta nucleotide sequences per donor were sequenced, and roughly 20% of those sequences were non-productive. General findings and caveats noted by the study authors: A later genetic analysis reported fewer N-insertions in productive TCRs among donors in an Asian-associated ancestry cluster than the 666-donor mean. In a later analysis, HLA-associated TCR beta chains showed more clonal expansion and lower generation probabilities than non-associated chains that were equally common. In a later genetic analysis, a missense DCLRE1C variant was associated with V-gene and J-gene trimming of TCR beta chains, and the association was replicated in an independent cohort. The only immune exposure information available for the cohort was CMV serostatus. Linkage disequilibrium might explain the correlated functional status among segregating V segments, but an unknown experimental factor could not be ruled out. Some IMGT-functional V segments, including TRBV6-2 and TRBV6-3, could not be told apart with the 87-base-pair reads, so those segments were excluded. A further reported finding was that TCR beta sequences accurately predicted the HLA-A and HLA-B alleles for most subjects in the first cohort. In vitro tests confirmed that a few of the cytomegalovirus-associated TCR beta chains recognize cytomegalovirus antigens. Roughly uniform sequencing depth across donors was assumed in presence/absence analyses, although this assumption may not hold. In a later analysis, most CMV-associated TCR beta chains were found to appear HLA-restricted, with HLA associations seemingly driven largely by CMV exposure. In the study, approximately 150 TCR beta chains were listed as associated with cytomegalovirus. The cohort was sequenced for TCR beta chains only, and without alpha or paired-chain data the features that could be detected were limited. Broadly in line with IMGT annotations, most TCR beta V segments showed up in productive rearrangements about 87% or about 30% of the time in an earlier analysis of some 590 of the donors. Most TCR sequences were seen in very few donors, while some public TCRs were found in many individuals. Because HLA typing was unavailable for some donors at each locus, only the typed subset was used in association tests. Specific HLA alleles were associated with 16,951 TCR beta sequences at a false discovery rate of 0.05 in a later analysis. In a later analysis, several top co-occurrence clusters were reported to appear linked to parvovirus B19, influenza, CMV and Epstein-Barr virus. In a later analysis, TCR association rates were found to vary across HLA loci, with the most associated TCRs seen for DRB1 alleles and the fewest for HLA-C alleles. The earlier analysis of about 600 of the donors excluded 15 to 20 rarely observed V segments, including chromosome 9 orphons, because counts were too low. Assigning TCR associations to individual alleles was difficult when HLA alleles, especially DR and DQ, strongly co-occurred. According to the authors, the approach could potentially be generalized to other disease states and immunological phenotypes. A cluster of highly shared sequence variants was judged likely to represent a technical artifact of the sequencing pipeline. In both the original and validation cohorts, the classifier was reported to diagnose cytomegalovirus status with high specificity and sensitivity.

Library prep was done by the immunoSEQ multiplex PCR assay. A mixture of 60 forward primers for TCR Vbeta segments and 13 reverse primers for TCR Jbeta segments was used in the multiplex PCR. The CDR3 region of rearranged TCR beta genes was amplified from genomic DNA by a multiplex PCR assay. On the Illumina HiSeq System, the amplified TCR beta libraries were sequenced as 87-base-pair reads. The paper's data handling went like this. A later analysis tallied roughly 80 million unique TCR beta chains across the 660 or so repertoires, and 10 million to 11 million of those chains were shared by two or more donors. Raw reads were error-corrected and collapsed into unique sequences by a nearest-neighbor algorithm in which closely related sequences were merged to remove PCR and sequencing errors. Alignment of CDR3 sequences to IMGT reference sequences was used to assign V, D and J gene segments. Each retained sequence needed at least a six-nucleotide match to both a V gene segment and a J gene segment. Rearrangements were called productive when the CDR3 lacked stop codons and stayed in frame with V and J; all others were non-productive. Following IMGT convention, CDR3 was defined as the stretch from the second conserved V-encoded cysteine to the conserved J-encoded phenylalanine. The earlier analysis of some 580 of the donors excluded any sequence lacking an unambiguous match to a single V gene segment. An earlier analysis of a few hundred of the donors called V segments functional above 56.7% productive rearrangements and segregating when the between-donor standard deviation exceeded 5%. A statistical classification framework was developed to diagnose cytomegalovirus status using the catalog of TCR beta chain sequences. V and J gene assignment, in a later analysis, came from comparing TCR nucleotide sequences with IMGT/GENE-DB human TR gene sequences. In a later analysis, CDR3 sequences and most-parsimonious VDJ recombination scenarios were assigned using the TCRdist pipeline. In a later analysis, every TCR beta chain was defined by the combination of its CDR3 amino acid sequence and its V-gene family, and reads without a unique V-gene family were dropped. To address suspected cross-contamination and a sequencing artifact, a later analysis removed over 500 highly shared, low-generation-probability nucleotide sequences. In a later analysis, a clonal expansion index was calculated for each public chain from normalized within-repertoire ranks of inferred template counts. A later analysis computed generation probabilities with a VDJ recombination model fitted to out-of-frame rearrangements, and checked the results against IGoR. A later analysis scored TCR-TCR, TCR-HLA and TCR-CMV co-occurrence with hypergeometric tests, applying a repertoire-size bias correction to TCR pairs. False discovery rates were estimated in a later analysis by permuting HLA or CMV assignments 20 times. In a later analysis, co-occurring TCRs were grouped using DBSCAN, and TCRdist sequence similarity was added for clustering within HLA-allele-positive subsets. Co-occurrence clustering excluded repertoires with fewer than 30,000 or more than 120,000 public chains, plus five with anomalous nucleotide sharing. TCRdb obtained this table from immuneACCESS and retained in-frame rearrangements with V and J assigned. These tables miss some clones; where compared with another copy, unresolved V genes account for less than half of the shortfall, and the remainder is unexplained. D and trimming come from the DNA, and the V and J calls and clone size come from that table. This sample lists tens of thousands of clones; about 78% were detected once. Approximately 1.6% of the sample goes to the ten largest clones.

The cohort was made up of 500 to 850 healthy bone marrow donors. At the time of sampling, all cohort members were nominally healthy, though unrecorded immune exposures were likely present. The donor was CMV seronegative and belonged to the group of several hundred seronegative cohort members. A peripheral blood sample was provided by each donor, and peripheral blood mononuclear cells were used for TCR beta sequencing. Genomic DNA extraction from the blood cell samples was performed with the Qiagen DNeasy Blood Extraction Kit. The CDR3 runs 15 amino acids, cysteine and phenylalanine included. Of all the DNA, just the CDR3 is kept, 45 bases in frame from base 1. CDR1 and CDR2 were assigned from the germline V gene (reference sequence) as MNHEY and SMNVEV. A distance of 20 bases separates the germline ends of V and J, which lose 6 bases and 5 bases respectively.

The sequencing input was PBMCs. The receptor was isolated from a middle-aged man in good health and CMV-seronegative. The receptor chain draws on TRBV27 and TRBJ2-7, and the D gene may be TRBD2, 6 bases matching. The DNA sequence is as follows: TGTGCCAGCAGCTCCGGGGGTGGCGGCTTTAACGAGCAGTACTTC. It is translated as CASSSGGGGFNEQYF.